This T cell receptor beta chain is from a study of post-analysis software for immune sequencing data (dated by TCRdb to about 2015). Turning to the overall study: Relapsing-remitting, secondary progressive and progressive-relapsing multiple sclerosis were recorded as disease courses, and subtype annotation was lacking for some patients. A subset of samples was prepared in parallel using single-end sample barcoding, then pooled and co-amplified after Illumina adapter ligation. The patient repertoires were set against eleven to twelve previously published healthy control repertoires from donors whose ages ranged from roughly 6 to 26 years. The paper as a whole reports these results and caveats: Strong co-clustering of samples prepared in the same batch was shown by direct clustering with F measure, prompting a batch-effect correction. Normalized Chao1 diversity was significantly lower in multiple sclerosis patients than controls, suggesting substantial peripheral T-cell clonal expansion. About 5 TRBV segments, including TRBV5-6, TRBV5-1 and TRBV20-1, were significantly more frequent in patients than controls. The multiple sclerosis patient group was slightly younger than the control group.

Receptor amplification or capture employed PCR. The run used an Illumina HiSeq 2500. To reduce PCR and sequencing biases, unique molecular identifiers were incorporated into the TCR beta cDNA libraries. Approximately 500,000 cDNA molecules were obtained per 1 to 10 million input T cells, so each molecule approximated one T cell. The patient libraries were prepared and sequenced with the same protocol used for the earlier healthy control dataset. Samples belonging to the same batch were prepared together, multiplexed and sequenced on a shared HiSeq lane. Processing in the source paper ran as follows. MIGEC was used to process the raw barcoded reads, and molecular identifier groups with only a single read were discarded before consensus assembly and CDR3 extraction. VDJtools was used for post-analysis of the clonotype tables, with diversity normalized by down-sampling every dataset to the smallest sample size. To correct batch-related cross-sample contamination, repertoire overlap clustering matched CDR3 amino acid sequences but not nucleotide sequences. TCRdb reworked the public reads: Q25 trimming with fastp, MiXCR clone assembly, productive beta chains retained. Rows matching on CDR3 protein sequence are summarized as one entry with the most common DNA and genes. TCRdb assigned the V and J calls; the authors' analysis was not used. The sample yields approximately 730,000 distinct CDR3 sequences; around 27% were counted once. The ten most abundant clones make up 0.56% of the sample.

Worth noting for this clonotype: Its antigen is not yet known. Per-base quality was not reported, and no clone a single base away is much larger than it.

To demonstrate the VDJtools post-analysis software, TCR beta repertoires were profiled from the peripheral blood of more than ten young patients with multiple sclerosis. The patients with multiple sclerosis were children and adolescents between roughly 6 and 15 years of age. V gives up 6 bases and J gives up 11 bases, and the segment between their germline ends measures 11 bases. Spanning cysteine to phenylalanine, the CDR3 consists of 11 amino acids. Solely the CDR3 DNA is kept, with 33 bases framed from the first base. Input material: blood. The chain couples TRBV12-3 or TRBV12-4 to TRBJ2-1, with TRBD2 as a weak D call on 5 bases. The clonotype was recovered from a girl aged 10 to 17 with multiple sclerosis. CDR3 sequence: CASRLGVKQFF. In nucleotide form, the sequence is TGTGCCAGCAGACTGGGAGTGAAGCAGTTCTTC.